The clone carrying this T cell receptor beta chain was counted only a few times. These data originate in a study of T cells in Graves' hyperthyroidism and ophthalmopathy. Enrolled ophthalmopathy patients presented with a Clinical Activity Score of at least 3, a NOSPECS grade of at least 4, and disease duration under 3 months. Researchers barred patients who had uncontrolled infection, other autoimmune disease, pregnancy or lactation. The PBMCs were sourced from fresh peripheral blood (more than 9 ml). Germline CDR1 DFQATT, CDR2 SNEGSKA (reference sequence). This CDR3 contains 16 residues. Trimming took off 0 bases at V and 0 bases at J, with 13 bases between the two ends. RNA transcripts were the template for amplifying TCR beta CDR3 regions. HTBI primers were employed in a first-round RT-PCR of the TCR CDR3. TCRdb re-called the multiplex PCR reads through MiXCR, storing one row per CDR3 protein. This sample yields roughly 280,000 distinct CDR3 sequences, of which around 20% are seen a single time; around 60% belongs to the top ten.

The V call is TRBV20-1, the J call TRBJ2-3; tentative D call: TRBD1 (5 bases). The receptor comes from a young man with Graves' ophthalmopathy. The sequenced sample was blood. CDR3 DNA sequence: TGCAGTGCTAGAGACAGGGCGAACCCTAGCACAGATACGCAGTATTTT. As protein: CSARDRANPSTDTQYF.